This T cell receptor beta chain was sequenced for a study of vaccination and CD4 T cells after COVID-19 (dated by TCRdb to between 2021 and 2024). As for the study more broadly: Convalescent patients had a positive SARS-CoV-2 result on nasal swab PCR, and of these patients, several had mild disease and one had severe disease. The convalescent cohort comprised six males and four females, including two Hispanic individuals, seven Caucasians, two Asians and one multiracial person. Post-COVID blood samples from convalescent patients were collected a median of roughly 100 days after diagnosis, with a range of 35 to 161 days. The spike-specific CD4+ TCR repertoire was compared before and after mRNA vaccination in approximately 9 COVID-19 convalescent patients and several infection-naive healthy vaccine recipients. Two doses of either the Pfizer-BioNTech BNT162b2 vaccine (n=8) or the Moderna mRNA-1273 vaccine (n=2) were administered to participants. For stimulating the cultures, overlapping spike peptide pools were used, derived from SARS-CoV-2 as well as from the common cold coronaviruses HCoV-NL63, HCoV-OC43 and HCoV-229E. Control cultures received a CEFX viral epitope pool as the positive control, an HIV-1 Nef peptide pool as the negative control, or no peptide. The time from the second vaccine dose to post-vaccine blood sampling had a median of around 72 days and ranged from roughly 13 to 241 days.

Turning to this clonotype: There is no known antigen for this receptor. Base qualities are not provided; no much larger clone lies one nucleotide away.

Points the paper makes about the study in general: In convalescent patients, a median about 90% of post-vaccine SARS-CoV-2-reactive clones were detected only after vaccination, and vaccine-specific priming was suggested by this finding. Of the vaccine-specific clones in convalescent patients, 304 of 307, or nearly all, reacted only to SARS-CoV-2 spike and did not cross-react with common cold coronaviruses. The median number of SARS-CoV-2-reactive clonotypes rose from 20 to 25 after infection to a few dozen after vaccination, but the change was not significant. Relatively few convalescent patients were included in the study, and early timepoints after natural infection were not analyzed.

Libraries came from PCR. TCR sequencing of DNA from cultured CD4+ T cells used the Oncomine TCR Beta short-read assay at the Johns Hopkins FTIC core. Genomic DNA was extracted from the cultured CD4+ T cells with the QIAamp micro DNA kit. The Oncomine TCR Beta libraries from cultured CD4+ T cells were pooled using unique dual indexes and then sequenced on an Illumina iSeq 100. The source study handled its data this way. Non-productive sequences were removed, and CDR3s that did not start with C, did not end with F or W, or were shorter than 7 amino acids were discarded. Antigen-specific clonotypes were identified using the MANAFEST web application through comparison of peptide-stimulated wells with reference and other culture wells. Positive clones required FDR below 0.05, an odds ratio above 5, and productive frequency above 0.1% in at least two of three replicate wells. Clonotypes that were significantly expanded in both SARS-CoV-2 spike wells and at least one common cold coronavirus spike condition were defined as cross-reactive. Using R version 3.6.1, CDR3 homology was evaluated through Levenshtein distances (stringdist) along with unrooted phylogenetic trees (ape). TCRdb reprocessed the public reads (quality trimming at Q25 with fastp, clone calling with MiXCR) and kept in-frame beta chains. All rows with the same CDR3 protein become a single entry with the most common DNA and genes. TCRdb, not the original authors, processed these V and J calls. This sample gives about 18,000 distinct CDR3 sequences in total; roughly 45% of them show up just once. The ten largest clonotypes hold 5% to 7% of the sample.

Interpreted using the paper, the treatment or condition label stands for: roughly ten-day PBMC culture with coronavirus spike peptide pools or control peptides (ViraFEST assay). To expand antigen-specific T cells with peptide pools and then pick out the expanded clonotypes through TCR sequencing, the study relied on the ViraFEST assay. The convalescent patients' positive SARS-CoV-2 PCR tests were from March to December 2020, which was before the Alpha, Beta and Delta variants emerged in the United States. Approximately 2.1 million PBMCs per well were cultured in IMDM with roughly 5% human AB serum and about 9.7 IU/ml IL-2, plus 10 ug/ml peptide pools. Half of the culture medium was replaced with fresh IL-2-containing medium on days 3 and 7. Once the cells had been in culture for roughly 11 days, the EasySep CD4+ T cell isolation kit was used to isolate CD4+ T cells by negative selection. PBMCs were separated from whole blood using Ficoll-Paque Plus gradient centrifugation and then either used fresh or cryopreserved at -140C. Each culture condition was generally run in triplicate wells.

The TCR sequence derives from a human donor who had recovered from COVID-19. The sequencing sample was made of CD4+ T cells from blood, cultured in vitro.

The CDR3 region has the sequence CSARGPGQGVSYEQYF. Here is the DNA: TGCAGTGCTAGGGGGCCGGGACAGGGAGTCTCCTACGAGCAGTACTTC. The V and J genes are TRBV20-1 and TRBJ2-7; TRBD1 matches 9 bases in the middle. The CDR3, cysteine through phenylalanine, is 16 amino acids long. The CDR3 DNA has 48 bases and is translated from base 1. Compared with germline, V lacks 3 bases and J lacks 0 bases; bases without a gene match: 9. In the germline V gene (reference sequence), CDR1 corresponds to DFQATT and CDR2 to SNEGSKA.